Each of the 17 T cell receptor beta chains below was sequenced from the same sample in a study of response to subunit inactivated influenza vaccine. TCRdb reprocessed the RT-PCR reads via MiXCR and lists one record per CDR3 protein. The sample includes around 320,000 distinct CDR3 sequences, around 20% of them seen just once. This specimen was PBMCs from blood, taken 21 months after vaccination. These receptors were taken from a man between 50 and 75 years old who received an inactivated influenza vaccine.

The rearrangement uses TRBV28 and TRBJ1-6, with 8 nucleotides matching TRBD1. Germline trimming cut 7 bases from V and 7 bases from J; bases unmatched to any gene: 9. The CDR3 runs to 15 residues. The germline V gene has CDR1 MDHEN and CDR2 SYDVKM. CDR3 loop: CASKYRQGANSPLHF. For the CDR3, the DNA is TGTGCCAGCAAATATCGCCAGGGGGCGAATTCACCCCTCCACTTT. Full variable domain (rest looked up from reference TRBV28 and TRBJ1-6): DVKVTQSSRYLVKRTGEKVFLECVQDMDHENMFWYRQDPGLGLRLIYFSYDVKMKEKGDIPEGYSVSREKKERFSLILESASTNQTSMYLCASKYRQGANSPLHFGNGTRLTVT.

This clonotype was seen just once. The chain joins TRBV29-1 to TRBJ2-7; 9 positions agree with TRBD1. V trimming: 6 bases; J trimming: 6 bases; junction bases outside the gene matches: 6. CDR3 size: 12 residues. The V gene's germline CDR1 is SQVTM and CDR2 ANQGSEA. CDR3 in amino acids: CSVDRGSGEQYF. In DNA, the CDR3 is TGCAGCGTGGACAGGGGATCGGGCGAGCAGTACTTC.

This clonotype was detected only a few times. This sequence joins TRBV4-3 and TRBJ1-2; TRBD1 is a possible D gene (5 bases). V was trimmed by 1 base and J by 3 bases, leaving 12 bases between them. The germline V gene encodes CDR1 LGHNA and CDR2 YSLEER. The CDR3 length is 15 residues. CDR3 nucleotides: TGCGCCAGCAGCCAAGTAGTTCGGGGGGACTATGGCTACACCTTC. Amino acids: CASSQVVRGDYGYTF.

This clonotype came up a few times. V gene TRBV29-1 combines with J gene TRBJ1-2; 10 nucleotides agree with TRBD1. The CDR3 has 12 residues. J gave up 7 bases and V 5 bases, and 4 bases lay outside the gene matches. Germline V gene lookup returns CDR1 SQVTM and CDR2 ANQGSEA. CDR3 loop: CSVRDRGFGYTF. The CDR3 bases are TGCAGCGTTCGGGACAGGGGTTTTGGCTACACCTTC.

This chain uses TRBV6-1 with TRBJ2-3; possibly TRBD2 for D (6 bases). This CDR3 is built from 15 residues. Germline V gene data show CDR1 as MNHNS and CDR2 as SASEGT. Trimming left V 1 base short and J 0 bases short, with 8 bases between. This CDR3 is CASSEVTSSTDTQYF. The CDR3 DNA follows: TGTGCCAGCAGTGAAGTAACTAGCAGCACAGATACGCAGTATTTT.

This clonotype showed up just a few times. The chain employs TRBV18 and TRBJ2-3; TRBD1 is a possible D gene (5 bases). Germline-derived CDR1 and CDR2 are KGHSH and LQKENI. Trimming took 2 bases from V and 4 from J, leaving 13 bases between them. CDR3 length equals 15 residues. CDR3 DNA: TGTGCCAGCTCACCAGGGCAGGGTCGCGCAGATACGCAGTATTTT. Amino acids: CASSPGQGRADTQYF. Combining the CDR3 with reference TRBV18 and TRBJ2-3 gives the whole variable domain NAGVMQNPRHLVRRRGQEARLRCSPMKGHSHVYWYRQLPEEGLKFMVYLQKENIIDESGMPKERFSAEFPKEGPSILRIQQVVRGDSAAYFCASSPGQGRADTQYFGPGTRLTVL.

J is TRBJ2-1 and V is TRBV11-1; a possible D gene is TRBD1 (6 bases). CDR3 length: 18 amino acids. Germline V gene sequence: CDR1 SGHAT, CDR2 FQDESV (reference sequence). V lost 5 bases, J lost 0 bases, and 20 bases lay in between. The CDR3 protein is CASSAYPKQGFSYNEQFF. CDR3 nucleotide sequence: TGTGCCAGCAGCGCGTACCCTAAACAGGGCTTCTCCTACAATGAGCAGTTCTTC.

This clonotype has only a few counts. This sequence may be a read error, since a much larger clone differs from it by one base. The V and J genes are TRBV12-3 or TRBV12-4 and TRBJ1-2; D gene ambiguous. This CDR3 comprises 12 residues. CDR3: CASGLSTSGYTF. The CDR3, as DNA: TGTGCCAGCGGTTTAAGCACGAGCGGCTACACCTTC.

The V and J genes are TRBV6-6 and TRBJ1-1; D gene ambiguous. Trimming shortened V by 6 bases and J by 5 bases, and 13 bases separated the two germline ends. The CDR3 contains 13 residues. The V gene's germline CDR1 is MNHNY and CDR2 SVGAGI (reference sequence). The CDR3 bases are TGTGCCAGCAGCCGTGGAAGGATTACTGAAGCTTTCTTT. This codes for CASSRGRITEAFF.

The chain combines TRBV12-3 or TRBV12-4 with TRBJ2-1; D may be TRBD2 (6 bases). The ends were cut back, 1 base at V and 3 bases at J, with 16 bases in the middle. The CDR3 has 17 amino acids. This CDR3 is CASSLGGRRGGYNEQFF. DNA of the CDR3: TGTGCCAGCAGTTTAGGGGGTCGGCGGGGCGGCTACAATGAGCAGTTCTTC.

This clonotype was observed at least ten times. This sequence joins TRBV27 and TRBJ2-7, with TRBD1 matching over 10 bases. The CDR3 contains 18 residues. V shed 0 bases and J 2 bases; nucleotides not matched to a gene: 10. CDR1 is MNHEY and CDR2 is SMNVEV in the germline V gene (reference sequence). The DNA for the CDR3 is TGTGCCAGCAGTTTATCGTGGGGACAGGGGCCGCGGACCTACGAGCAGTACTTC. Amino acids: CASSLSWGQGPRTYEQYF.

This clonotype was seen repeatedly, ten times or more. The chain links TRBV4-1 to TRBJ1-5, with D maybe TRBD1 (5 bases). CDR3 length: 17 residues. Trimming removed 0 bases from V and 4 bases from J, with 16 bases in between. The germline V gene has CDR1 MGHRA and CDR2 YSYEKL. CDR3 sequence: CASSQDRAGTRNQPQHF. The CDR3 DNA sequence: TGCGCCAGCAGCCAAGATCGAGCCGGGACCCGGAATCAGCCCCAGCATTTT.

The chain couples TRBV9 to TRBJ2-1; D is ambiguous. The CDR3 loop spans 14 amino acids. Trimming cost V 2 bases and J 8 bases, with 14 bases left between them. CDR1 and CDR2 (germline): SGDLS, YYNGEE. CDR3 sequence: CASSVALLSDEQFF. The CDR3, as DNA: TGTGCCAGCAGCGTGGCTCTCCTTTCGGATGAGCAGTTCTTC.

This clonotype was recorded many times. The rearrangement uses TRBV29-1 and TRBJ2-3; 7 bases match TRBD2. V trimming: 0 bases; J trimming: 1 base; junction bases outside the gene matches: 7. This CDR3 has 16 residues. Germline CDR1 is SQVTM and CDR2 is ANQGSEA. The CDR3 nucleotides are TGCAGCGTTGAAGATCTTTGGAGCGGGGGCACAGATACGCAGTATTTT. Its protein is CSVEDLWSGGTDTQYF.

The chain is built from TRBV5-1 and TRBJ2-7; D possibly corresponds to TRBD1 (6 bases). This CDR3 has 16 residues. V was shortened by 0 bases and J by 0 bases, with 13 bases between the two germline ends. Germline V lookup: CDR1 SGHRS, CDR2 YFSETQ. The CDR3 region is CASSLGPGQNSYEQYF. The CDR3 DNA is TGCGCCAGCAGCTTGGGGCCGGGACAAAACTCCTACGAGCAGTACTTC.

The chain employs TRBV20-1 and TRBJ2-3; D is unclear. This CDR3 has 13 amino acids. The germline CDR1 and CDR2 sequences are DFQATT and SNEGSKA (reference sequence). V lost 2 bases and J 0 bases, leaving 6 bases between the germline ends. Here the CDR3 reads CSARRPSTDTQYF. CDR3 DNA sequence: TGCAGTGCTAGACGCCCGAGCACAGATACGCAGTATTTT.

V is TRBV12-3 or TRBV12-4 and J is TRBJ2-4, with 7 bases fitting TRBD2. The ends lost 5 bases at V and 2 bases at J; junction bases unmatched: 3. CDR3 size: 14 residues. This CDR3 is CASSQTSSKNIQYF. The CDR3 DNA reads TGTGCCAGCAGTCAGACTAGCTCCAAAAACATTCAGTACTTC.